This T cell receptor beta chain was documented in a study of control samples from healthy donors and cancer patients. Clones were sequenced by immunoSEQ multiplex PCR, and TCRdb holds only the in-frame ones, with some missing. This sample has roughly 130,000 clones; approximately 94% occur once, and the top ten carry more than 1.5%. Germline V gene lookup returns CDR1 SGHTA and CDR2 FQGNSA. This CDR3 is 16 amino acids long. The ends were cut back, 2 bases at V and 1 base at J, with 14 bases in the middle. Sequenced: PBMCs. The TCR originated in a man aged 45-65 years with head and neck cancer. The V call is TRBV7-2, the J call TRBJ1-1; D is undetermined. CDR3 DNA sequence: TGTGCCAGCAGCTTAACGAAGGGTATGTGGAACACTGAAGCTTTCTTT. It yields the protein CASSLTKGMWNTEAFF.